This TCR beta chain appears in the sequencing data of a study of blood T cell repertoires in COVID-19. Residents of approximately 25 US areas, aged about 18 to 95 years, made up the participants. Grouping used clinical history reported by participants in a survey and questionnaire. This CDR3 has 14 residues. The ends lost 0 bases at V and 8 bases at J; junction bases unmatched: 7. Per germline, CDR1 SGHRS and CDR2 YFSETQ. TCRdb's copy holds only in-frame clones and misses some; the assay was immunoSEQ multiplex PCR. Of fewer than 350,000 clones in the sample, approximately 85% were seen once. The sequence was collected from a man younger than 40 who had recovered from COVID-19. The sequenced sample consisted of PBMCs or T cells enriched from blood (not recorded which). The J gene is TRBJ1-1, the V gene TRBV5-1; 7 bases agree with TRBD1. The CDR3 coding sequence is TGCGCCAGCAGCTTGGACCATGGGGACAGCGAAGCTTTCTTT. This gives the protein CASSLDHGDSEAFF.